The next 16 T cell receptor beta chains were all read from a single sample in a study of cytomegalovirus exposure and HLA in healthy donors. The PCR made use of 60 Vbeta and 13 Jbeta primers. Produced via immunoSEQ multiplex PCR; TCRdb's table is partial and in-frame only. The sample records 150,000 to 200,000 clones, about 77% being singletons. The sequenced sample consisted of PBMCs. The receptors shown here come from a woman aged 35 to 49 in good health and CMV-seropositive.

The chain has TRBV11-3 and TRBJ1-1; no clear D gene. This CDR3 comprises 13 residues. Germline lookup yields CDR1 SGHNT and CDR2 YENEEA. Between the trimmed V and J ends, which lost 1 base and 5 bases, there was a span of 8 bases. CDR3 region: CASSLVRETEAFF. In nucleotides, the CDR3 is TGTGCCAGCAGCTTAGTGAGGGAAACTGAAGCTTTCTTT.

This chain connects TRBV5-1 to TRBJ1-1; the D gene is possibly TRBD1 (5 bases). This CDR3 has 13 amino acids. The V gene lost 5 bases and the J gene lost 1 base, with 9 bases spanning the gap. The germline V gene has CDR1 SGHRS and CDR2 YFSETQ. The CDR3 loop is CASSFQGNTEAFF. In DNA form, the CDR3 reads TGCGCCAGCAGTTTTCAGGGGAACACTGAAGCTTTCTTT. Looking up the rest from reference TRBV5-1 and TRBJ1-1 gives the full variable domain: KAGVTQTPRYLIKTRGQQVTLSCSPISGHRSVSWYQQTPGQGLQFLFEYFSETQRNKGNFPGRFSGRQFSNSRSEMNVSTLELGDSALYLCASSFQGNTEAFFGQGTRLTVV.

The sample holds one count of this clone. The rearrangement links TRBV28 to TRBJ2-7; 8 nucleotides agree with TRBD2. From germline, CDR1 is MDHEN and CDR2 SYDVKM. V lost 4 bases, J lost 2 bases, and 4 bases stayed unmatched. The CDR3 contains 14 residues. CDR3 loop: CASSSGLVPYEQYF. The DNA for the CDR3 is TGTGCCAGCAGTTCGGGACTAGTACCCTACGAGCAGTACTTC.

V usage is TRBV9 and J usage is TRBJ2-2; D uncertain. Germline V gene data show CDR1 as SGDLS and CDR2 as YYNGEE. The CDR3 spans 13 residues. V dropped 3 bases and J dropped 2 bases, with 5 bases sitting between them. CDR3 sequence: CASSGYNTGELFF. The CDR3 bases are TGTGCCAGCAGCGGCTATAACACCGGGGAGCTGTTTTTT. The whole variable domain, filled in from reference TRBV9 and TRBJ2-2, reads DSGVTQTPKHLITATGQRVTLRCSPRSGDLSVYWYQQSLDQGLQFLIQYYNGEERAKGNILERFSAQQFPDLHSELNLSSLELGDSALYFCASSGYNTGELFFGEGSRLTVL.

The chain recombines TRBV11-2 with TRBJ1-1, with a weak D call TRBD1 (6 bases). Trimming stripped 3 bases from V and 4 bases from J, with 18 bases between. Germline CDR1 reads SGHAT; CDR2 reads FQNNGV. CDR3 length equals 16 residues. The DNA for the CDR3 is TGTGCCAGCAGCTTGTCGGGCGGGGGCTTAGGCACTGAAGCTTTCTTT. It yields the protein CASSLSGGGLGTEAFF.

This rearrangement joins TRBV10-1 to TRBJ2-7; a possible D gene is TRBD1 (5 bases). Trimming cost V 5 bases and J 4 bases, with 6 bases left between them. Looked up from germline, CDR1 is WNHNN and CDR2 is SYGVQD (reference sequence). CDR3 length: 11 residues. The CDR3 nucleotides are TGCGCCAGCAGTAGGGGTTACGAGCAGTACTTC. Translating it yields CASSRGYEQYF.

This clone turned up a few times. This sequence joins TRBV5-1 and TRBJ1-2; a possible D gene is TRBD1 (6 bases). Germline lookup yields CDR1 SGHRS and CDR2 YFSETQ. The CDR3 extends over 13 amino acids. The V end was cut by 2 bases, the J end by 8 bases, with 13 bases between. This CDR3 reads CASSFETGRGYTF. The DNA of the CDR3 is TGCGCCAGCAGCTTCGAAACAGGGCGAGGCTACACCTTC.

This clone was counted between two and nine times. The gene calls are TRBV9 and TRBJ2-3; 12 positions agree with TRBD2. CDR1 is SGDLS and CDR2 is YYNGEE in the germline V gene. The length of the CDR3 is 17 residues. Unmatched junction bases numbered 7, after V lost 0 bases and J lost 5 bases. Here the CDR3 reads CASSVGASGGGIDTQYF. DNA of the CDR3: TGTGCCAGCAGCGTAGGGGCTAGCGGGGGGGGGATAGATACGCAGTATTTT.

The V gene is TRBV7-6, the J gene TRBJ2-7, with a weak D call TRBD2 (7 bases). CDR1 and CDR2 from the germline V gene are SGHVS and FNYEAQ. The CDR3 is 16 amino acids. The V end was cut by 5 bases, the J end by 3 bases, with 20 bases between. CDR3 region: CASSAGGQISFYEQYF. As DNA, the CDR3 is TGTGCCAGCAGCGCCGGGGGGCAGATTTCGTTCTACGAGCAGTACTTC.

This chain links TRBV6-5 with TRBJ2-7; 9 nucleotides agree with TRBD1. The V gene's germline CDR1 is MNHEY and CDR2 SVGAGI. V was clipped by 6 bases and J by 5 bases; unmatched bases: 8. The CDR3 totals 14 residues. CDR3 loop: CASRLGTGRHEQYF. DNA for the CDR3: TGTGCCAGCAGGTTGGGGACAGGGCGCCACGAGCAGTACTTC.

In DNA form, the CDR3 reads TGTGCCAGCAGTGAATTCGCAGTCACCGGGGAGCTGTTTTTT. Its protein is CASSEFAVTGELFF. This chain connects TRBV6-1 to TRBJ2-2, with D uncertain. Germline CDR1 reads MNHNS; CDR2 reads SASEGT. V was trimmed by 2 bases and J by 4 bases, leaving 8 bases between them. The CDR3 is 14 residues long.

The CDR3 is CASSTRVGGFDEQYF. The CDR3 DNA is TGTGCCAGCAGCACCAGGGTAGGGGGATTTGACGAGCAGTACTTC. The chain carries TRBV7-2 and TRBJ2-7; possibly TRBD1 for D (6 bases). V lost 5 bases and J 5 bases, leaving 19 bases between the germline ends. CDR1 and CDR2 from the germline V gene are SGHTA and FQGNSA. There are 15 residues in the CDR3.

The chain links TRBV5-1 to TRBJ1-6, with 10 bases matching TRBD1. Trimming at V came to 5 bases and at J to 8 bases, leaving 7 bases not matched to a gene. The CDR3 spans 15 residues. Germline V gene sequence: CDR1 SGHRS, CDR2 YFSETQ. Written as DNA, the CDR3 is TGCGCCAGCAGGACCTGGACAGGGGGTGATTCACCCCTCCACTTT. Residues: CASRTWTGGDSPLHF.

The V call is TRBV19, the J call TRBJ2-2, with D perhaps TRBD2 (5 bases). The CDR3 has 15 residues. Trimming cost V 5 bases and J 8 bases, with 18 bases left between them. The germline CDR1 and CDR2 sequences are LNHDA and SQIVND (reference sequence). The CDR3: CASSGLGISKGELFF. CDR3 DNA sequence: TGTGCCAGTAGTGGACTCGGGATCTCGAAAGGGGAGCTGTTTTTT.

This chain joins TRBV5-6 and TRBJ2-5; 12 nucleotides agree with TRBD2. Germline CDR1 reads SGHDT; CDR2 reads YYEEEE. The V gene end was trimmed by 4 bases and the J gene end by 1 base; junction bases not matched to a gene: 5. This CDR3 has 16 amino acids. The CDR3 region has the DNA TGTGCCAGCAGCCACGGACTAGCGGGATTCCAAGAGACCCAGTACTTC. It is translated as CASSHGLAGFQETQYF.

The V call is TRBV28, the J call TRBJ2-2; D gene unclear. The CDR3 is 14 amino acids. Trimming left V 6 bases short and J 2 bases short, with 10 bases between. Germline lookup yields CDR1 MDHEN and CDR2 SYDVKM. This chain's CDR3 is CASRPTDNTGELFF. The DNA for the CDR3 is TGTGCCAGCAGACCTACAGATAACACCGGGGAGCTGTTTTTT.